Listed below are T cell receptor beta chains from one sample, sequenced in a study of T cell responses to AZD1222 COVID-19 vaccine. Measured with immunoSEQ multiplex PCR; TCRdb has only the in-frame clones, and not every one. The sample includes 150,000 to 160,000 clones, 90% of them seen just once. The material was peripheral blood, obtained on day 0 of AZD1222 vaccination. These receptors were collected from an adult in good health. Both conserved end residues are part of each CDR3. The order of the fields is V gene, J gene, D gene, clone size, CDR3 DNA, CDR3 protein. The D gene is left open where the match is weak. Size values are once, few and many counts, or a class for expanded clones, and some rows have none.

TRBV29-1	TRBJ2-2	TRBD1	few	TGCAGCGTTGAAAGGCGGCAGGGGGCCGGGGAGCTGTTTTTT	CSVERRQGAGELFF
TRBV6-2/TRBV6-3	TRBJ1-1	NA	once	TGTGCCAGCAGTTTGCTGACAGAGAACACTGAAGCTTTCTTT	CASSLLTENTEAFF
TRBV10-2	TRBJ1-3	NA	NA	TGCGCCAGCAGTTTGGGGGAGCCTGGAAACACCATATATTTT	CASSLGEPGNTIYF
TRBV6-4	TRBJ1-4	NA	NA	TGTGCCAGCAGCGACCGAATAGGTGAAAAACTGTTTTTT	CASSDRIGEKLFF
TRBV5-1	TRBJ1-6	TRBD1	NA	TGCGCCAGCAGCTTGGCCCCGACAGGGGCTAATTCACCCCTCCACTTT	CASSLAPTGANSPLHF
TRBV6-5	TRBJ2-5	TRBD2	NA	TGTGCCAGCAGTTACTCCGCGGGGGGGGCAGAGACCCAGTACTTC	CASSYSAGGAETQYF
TRBV5-4	TRBJ1-1	NA	NA	TGTGCCAGCAGTCCCAACCCGGGGGAAGCTTTCTTT	CASSPNPGEAFF
TRBV4-1	TRBJ1-4	TRBD1	NA	TGCGCCAGCAGCCAAGTAGACAGGGATTCTGGAAAACTGTTTTTT	CASSQVDRDSGKLFF
TRBV29-1	TRBJ1-6	NA	once	TGCAGCGTTGGGTGGGGCAGGGGATCACCCCTCCACTTT	CSVGWGRGSPLHF
TRBV5-1	TRBJ1-4	NA	NA	TGCGCCAGCAGGGAGGCAGCAACTAATGAAAAACTGTTTTTT	CASREAATNEKLFF
TRBV29-1	TRBJ2-3	NA	NA	TGCAGCGTTGATGGGGGGCCGACAGATACGCAGTATTTT	CSVDGGPTDTQYF
TRBV7-2	TRBJ1-2	NA	NA	TGTGCCAGCAGCTTAGATCGGGGGGCCCGCTATGGCTACACCTTC	CASSLDRGARYGYTF
TRBV7-2	TRBJ1-1	TRBD1	NA	TGTGCCAGCAGCTTCGACAGGGGGTTGGCTTTCTTT	CASSFDRGLAFF
TRBV6-5	TRBJ1-2	NA	NA	TGTGCCAGCAGTTATGGTCCTACCCGGGGCTACACCTTC	CASSYGPTRGYTF
TRBV5-1	TRBJ2-5	TRBD1	NA	TGCGCCAGCAGCTCGGCGGACAGGGGGCTTCACGAGACCCAGTACTTC	CASSSADRGLHETQYF
TRBV6-5	TRBJ2-7	NA	few	TGTGCCAGCAGTTACGCCAACGACTACGAGCAGTACTTC	CASSYANDYEQYF
TRBV24-1	TRBJ1-2	NA	NA	TGTGCCACCAGTGATCCGCGCGGGGAGAACTATGGCTACACCTTC	CATSDPRGENYGYTF
TRBV5-1	TRBJ2-7	NA	NA	TGCGCCAGCAGCTATACTGGTCAAGCCTACGAGCAGTACTTC	CASSYTGQAYEQYF
TRBV5-1	TRBJ1-1	NA	NA	TGCGCCAGCAGCTCCCAGGGGCAGGGTTTGAACACTGAAGCTTTCTTT	CASSSQGQGLNTEAFF
TRBV7-2	TRBJ2-7	NA	once	TGTGCCAGCAGCATCACCTCCCAGGCCCGCTCCTACGAGCAGTACTTC	CASSITSQARSYEQYF
TRBV10-2	TRBJ1-2	NA	NA	TGCGCCAGCAGTGAGGGGGGCGTAGGCGGCTATGGCTACACCTTC	CASSEGGVGGYGYTF
TRBV5-1	TRBJ1-1	NA	few	TGCGCCAGCAGCCATAGAAAGGAGGGGGGCAACACTGAAGCTTTCTTT	CASSHRKEGGNTEAFF
TRBV3-1/TRBV3-2	TRBJ2-2	NA	NA	TGTGCCAGCAGCCTCAGGACGGTGAACACCGGGGAGCTGTTTTTT	CASSLRTVNTGELFF
TRBV7-2	TRBJ1-2	NA	NA	TGTGCCAGCAGCTCCCCGGGGGTCTATGGCTACACCTTC	CASSSPGVYGYTF
TRBV27	TRBJ1-1	TRBD1	NA	TGTGCCAGCAGTGTGGGGACAGGAATGAACACTGAAGCTTTCTTT	CASSVGTGMNTEAFF
TRBV5-1	TRBJ1-4	TRBD1	NA	TGCGCCAGCAGCTTATCAGGGGGCAGTGAACTGTTTTTT	CASSLSGGSELFF
TRBV7-6	TRBJ1-2	NA	NA	TGTGCCAGCAGTTGGGGGGAAGCCAATGGCTACACCTTC	CASSWGEANGYTF
TRBV5-1	TRBJ1-1	NA	once	TGCGCCAGCAGCCCATTGGGGGACACTGAAGCTTTCTTT	CASSPLGDTEAFF
TRBV5-1	TRBJ2-5	NA	NA	TGCGCCAGCAGCTTGCAGACAGTAGAGACCCAGTACTTC	CASSLQTVETQYF
TRBV2	TRBJ1-1	NA	few	TGTGCCAGCAGTCAGGGGCGCGGAGGCACTGAAGCTTTCTTT	CASSQGRGGTEAFF
TRBV28	TRBJ1-2	TRBD1	NA	TGTGCCAGCAGCACGGAGGGCACAGGGGTGATTGGCTACACCTTC	CASSTEGTGVIGYTF
TRBV9	TRBJ1-3	NA	once	TGTGCCAGCAGCCCCACAGGTGCACCTGGAAACACCATATATTTT	CASSPTGAPGNTIYF
TRBV7-7	TRBJ1-6	NA	NA	TGTGCTAGCAGCTCCGGAGAGGGTACACCCCTCCACTTT	CASSSGEGTPLHF
TRBV5-1	TRBJ1-3	NA	NA	TGCGCCAGCAGCTTGTCAGTGTCTGAGGGGGTGTCTGGAAACACCATATATTTT	CASSLSVSEGVSGNTIYF
TRBV19	TRBJ1-1	NA	NA	TGTGCCAGTAGTCTCTTGGGCGCTGAAGCTTTCTTT	CASSLLGAEAFF
TRBV7-2	TRBJ1-1	TRBD1	NA	TGTGCCAGCAGCGTCAACAGGGGGGACACTGAAGCTTTCTTT	CASSVNRGDTEAFF
TRBV29-1	TRBJ1-1	TRBD1	NA	TGCAGCGGAGGGACAGGGCTTTCCACTGAAGCTTTCTTT	CSGGTGLSTEAFF
TRBV30	TRBJ1-1	NA	NA	TGTGCCTGGACCCCCAGGCGGAACACTGAAGCTTTCTTT	CAWTPRRNTEAFF
TRBV3-1/TRBV3-2	TRBJ1-3	TRBD1	NA	TGTGCCAGCAGGCAGAGTGGGACAGGCTCTGGAAACACCATATATTTT	CASRQSGTGSGNTIYF
TRBV24-1	TRBJ1-5	TRBD1	NA	TGTGCCACCAGTGACCCCGGGACAGGGGAGCAGCCCCAGCATTTT	CATSDPGTGEQPQHF
TRBV5-1	TRBJ1-2	NA	NA	TGCGCCAGCAGCTTATTGTTCCAGGGAGAGGCTGGCTACACCTTC	CASSLLFQGEAGYTF
TRBV6-5	TRBJ1-5	NA	NA	TGTGCCAGCAGTTACGGGGCGGATAATCAGCCCCAGCATTTT	CASSYGADNQPQHF
TRBV6-4	TRBJ2-3	TRBD2	NA	TGTGCCAGCAGTGGACTAGCGGGAGCAGATACGCAGTATTTT	CASSGLAGADTQYF
TRBV2	TRBJ2-7	TRBD2	NA	TGTGCCACCAGCGGGGCCCGCTACGAGCAGTACTTC	CATSGARYEQYF
TRBV11-2	TRBJ1-1	NA	NA	TGTGCCAGCAGCTTCGGGCCCTCGAACACTGAAGCTTTCTTT	CASSFGPSNTEAFF
TRBV28	TRBJ1-2	NA	once	TGTGCCAGCAGTTTAGTGACAGTATATGGCTACACCTTC	CASSLVTVYGYTF
TRBV13	TRBJ1-1	TRBD1	NA	TGTGCCAGCAGCCAGGACAGGGGGGGCACTGAAGCTTTCTTT	CASSQDRGGTEAFF
TRBV29-1	TRBJ1-5	NA	NA	TGCAGCGTCGGTTTAAGGTTTTGGAATCAGCCCCAGCATTTT	CSVGLRFWNQPQHF
TRBV7-9	TRBJ2-5	TRBD2	NA	TGTGCCAGCAGCATCGTAGCGGGAGGGCCGCAAGAGACCCAGTACTTC	CASSIVAGGPQETQYF
TRBV24-1	TRBJ1-5	NA	NA	TGTGCCACCAGTGAGGTCCCAAAGGATCAGCCCCAGCATTTT	CATSEVPKDQPQHF